The 3 T cell receptor beta chains listed next were all sequenced from one sample in a study of T cell responses to AZD1222 COVID-19 vaccine. Measured with immunoSEQ multiplex PCR; TCRdb has only the in-frame clones, and not every one. Of approximately 150,000 clones detected, roughly nine tenths appear once; the ten largest clones hold about 1.9%. Material: peripheral blood, obtained on day 0 of AZD1222 vaccination. These receptor sequences come from an adult in good health.

This clone was detected only a few times. The V gene is TRBV3-1 (or the pseudogene TRBV3-2), the J gene TRBJ1-2, with D possibly TRBD1 on 5 matching bases. The ends were cut back, 4 bases at V and 7 bases at J, with 16 bases in the middle. This CDR3 is built from 14 residues. Germline-derived CDR1 and CDR2 are LGHDT and YNNKEL (reference sequence). The CDR3 DNA reads TGTGCCAGCAGCCCCTATTCATCTGGGGCTGGCTACACCTTC. This codes for CASSPYSSGAGYTF.

The genes are TRBV30 and TRBJ1-1; 7 bases match TRBD1. V was clipped by 2 bases and J by 5 bases; unmatched bases: 14. CDR1 is GTSNPN, CDR2 SVGIG, per germline (reference sequence). The CDR3 is 16 residues long. The CDR3 is CAWSPYPTGSVTEAFF. In nucleotides, the CDR3 is TGTGCCTGGAGTCCCTATCCGACAGGGTCGGTGACTGAAGCTTTCTTT.

This sequence joins TRBV10-3 and TRBJ1-5; TRBD1 is a possible D gene (6 bases). CDR3 length: 14 residues. Germline CDR1 is ENHRY and CDR2 is SYGVKD. V shed 2 bases and J shed 13 bases, with 18 bases lying between them. For the CDR3, the DNA is TGTGCCATCAGTGAGGGACAGTTTAGCGGGACTCAGCATTTT. It is translated as CAISEGQFSGTQHF.